Listed below are T cell receptor beta chains from one sample, sequenced in a study of technical replicates of blood from a few donors. Repertoires were generated with immunoSEQ multiplex PCR, while TCRdb's copy carries only in-frame clones and drops some. The profile shows tens of thousands of clones, about 91% of them singletons. Sequenced sample: T cells isolated from PBMCs. Receptor source: a human donor in good health. Each CDR3 is given with its conserved first and last residue. D genes are given only for firm matches. Only part of the rows carry a size: once, few, many, or a class if the clone is expanded.

CDR3 length: 16; J gene: TRBJ1-1; clone size: .; V gene: TRBV4-1; D gene: .; CDR3 protein: CASSQVDSGENTEAFF; CDR3 DNA: TGCGCCAGCAGCCAAGTTGACTCGGGGGAGAACACTGAAGCTTTCTTT
CDR3 length: 16; J gene: TRBJ2-7; clone size: .; V gene: TRBV5-1; D gene: TRBD2; CDR3 protein: CASSWTLAGGTYEQYF; CDR3 DNA: TGCGCCAGCAGCTGGACCCTAGCGGGGGGAACTTACGAGCAGTACTTC
CDR3 length: 20; J gene: TRBJ2-6; clone size: .; V gene: TRBV4-2; D gene: .; CDR3 protein: CASSQEIITRGFSGANVLTF; CDR3 DNA: TGTGCCAGCAGCCAAGAGATCATCACTCGAGGGTTCTCTGGGGCCAACGTCCTGACTTTC
CDR3 length: 13; J gene: TRBJ2-7; clone size: .; V gene: TRBV10-3; D gene: .; CDR3 protein: CASLGSGSYEQYF; CDR3 DNA: TGTGCCAGTCTCGGATCAGGGTCCTACGAGCAGTACTTC
CDR3 length: 12; J gene: TRBJ2-5; clone size: .; V gene: TRBV15; D gene: .; CDR3 protein: CATSSISETQYF; CDR3 DNA: TGTGCCACCAGCAGTATAAGCGAGACCCAGTACTTC
CDR3 length: 15; J gene: TRBJ2-6; clone size: .; V gene: TRBV27; D gene: .; CDR3 protein: CASSLLGSGANVLTF; CDR3 DNA: TGTGCCAGCAGTTTACTCGGTTCTGGGGCCAACGTCCTGACTTTC
CDR3 length: 14; J gene: TRBJ2-1; clone size: .; V gene: TRBV7-9; D gene: .; CDR3 protein: CASRGGARNNEQFF; CDR3 DNA: TGTGCCAGCAGGGGGGGGGCGCGAAACAATGAGCAGTTCTTC
CDR3 length: 19; J gene: TRBJ1-1; clone size: .; V gene: TRBV5-6; D gene: .; CDR3 protein: CASSFINPWGGGGSTEAFF; CDR3 DNA: TGTGCCAGCAGCTTCATAAATCCGTGGGGAGGTGGGGGATCTACTGAAGCTTTCTTT
CDR3 length: 14; J gene: TRBJ1-5; clone size: .; V gene: TRBV7-6; D gene: .; CDR3 protein: CASSLRQGNQPQHF; CDR3 DNA: TGTGCCAGCAGCTTAAGACAGGGCAATCAGCCCCAGCATTTT
CDR3 length: 11; J gene: TRBJ2-1; clone size: .; V gene: TRBV11-2; D gene: .; CDR3 protein: CASSVYNEQFF; CDR3 DNA: TGTGCCAGCAGCGTATACAATGAGCAGTTCTTC
CDR3 length: 12; J gene: TRBJ1-2; clone size: .; V gene: TRBV7-9; D gene: .; CDR3 protein: CASSLDIYGYTF; CDR3 DNA: TGTGCCAGCAGCTTAGACATCTATGGCTACACCTTC
CDR3 length: 16; J gene: TRBJ2-1; clone size: .; V gene: TRBV4-2; D gene: .; CDR3 protein: CASSQSPGGRYNEQFF; CDR3 DNA: TGTGCCAGCAGCCAAAGCCCCGGGGGGCGATACAATGAGCAGTTCTTC
CDR3 length: 12; J gene: TRBJ1-1; clone size: .; V gene: TRBV19; D gene: .; CDR3 protein: CASSITPVEAFF; CDR3 DNA: TGTGCCAGTAGTATAACGCCAGTTGAAGCTTTCTTT
CDR3 length: 14; J gene: TRBJ2-7; clone size: .; V gene: TRBV29-1; D gene: TRBD1; CDR3 protein: CSVEGTGSIYEQYF; CDR3 DNA: TGCAGCGTTGAAGGGACAGGTTCAATCTACGAGCAGTACTTC
CDR3 length: 22; J gene: TRBJ2-1; clone size: .; V gene: TRBV19; D gene: TRBD2; CDR3 protein: CASSMIRPPGLAGGWVLNEQFF; CDR3 DNA: TGTGCCAGTAGTATGATAAGGCCGCCGGGACTAGCGGGAGGATGGGTGTTAAATGAGCAGTTCTTC
CDR3 length: 15; J gene: TRBJ1-4; clone size: few; V gene: TRBV27; D gene: .; CDR3 protein: CASSLYGPPNEKLFF; CDR3 DNA: TGTGCCAGCAGTTTATATGGCCCACCGAATGAAAAACTGTTTTTT
CDR3 length: 14; J gene: TRBJ1-4; clone size: .; V gene: TRBV6-5; D gene: .; CDR3 protein: CASSYGGTNEKLFF; CDR3 DNA: TGTGCCAGCAGTTACGGGGGGACTAATGAAAAACTGTTTTTT
CDR3 length: 14; J gene: TRBJ2-2; clone size: .; V gene: TRBV2; D gene: TRBD2; CDR3 protein: CASTTSGNTGELFF; CDR3 DNA: TGTGCCAGCACAACTAGCGGGAACACCGGGGAGCTGTTTTTT